This T cell receptor beta chain was sequenced in a study of cytomegalovirus exposure and HLA in healthy donors. Study results and limitations: Associated with cytomegalovirus, according to the listing, were 150 to 200 TCR beta chains.

It was with 60 Vbeta and 13 Jbeta primers that the PCR ran. The method was immunoSEQ multiplex PCR; TCRdb's version includes in-frame clones alone and lacks a portion of them. The profile shows about 180,000 clones, roughly four fifths of them singletons. In regard to this clone: What it recognizes is unknown.

Germline CDR1 and CDR2: LGHNA and YNFKEQ. V was cut by 0 bases and J by 14 bases, with 17 bases left in between. This CDR3 has 14 amino acids. The source material was PBMCs. V gene TRBV4-2 combines with J gene TRBJ2-1; D call uncertain. The sequence came from a woman between 50 and 59 years old in good health and CMV-seronegative. CDR3 bases: TGTGCCAGCAGCCAAGATGCTGCACTCCCTGAAGAGTTCTTC. This codes for CASSQDAALPEEFF.